Shown below are 12 T cell receptor beta chains from a single sample sequenced in a study of blood T cell repertoires in COVID-19. The assay was immunoSEQ multiplex PCR, and TCRdb's table has in-frame clones only and misses some. Of some 87,000 clones in the sample, around 82% are singletons; the top ten hold around two fifths. Material for sequencing was peripheral blood. Every receptor here comes from an elderly man with active or convalescent COVID-19.

The V gene is TRBV12-3 or TRBV12-4, the J gene TRBJ2-6, with D uncertain. The ends were cut back, 6 bases at V and 0 bases at J, with 3 bases in the middle. The CDR3 spans 13 residues. The CDR3 DNA is TGTGCCAGCAGCTTCTCTGGGGCCAACGTCCTGACTTTC. As protein: CASSFSGANVLTF.

In this sample, this clone turned up a few times. The gene calls are TRBV3-1 (or the pseudogene TRBV3-2) and TRBJ1-1; D not resolved. This CDR3 is 14 amino acids long. The germline gives CDR1 LGHDT, CDR2 YNNKEL (reference sequence). The ends were cut back, 2 bases at V and 3 bases at J, with 10 bases in the middle. CDR3 DNA: TGTGCCAGCAGCCAACGAACAGTATACACTGAAGCTTTCTTT. Protein sequence: CASSQRTVYTEAFF.

In nucleotides, the CDR3 is TGCAGCGTTGAAGGGGTGACGGGAGGTCCCTACAATGAGCAGTTCTTC. It is translated as CSVEGVTGGPYNEQFF. The chain combines TRBV29-1 with TRBJ2-1; 7 positions agree with TRBD2. Germline V CDR1 and CDR2: SQVTM, ANQGSEA. CDR3 length equals 16 residues. V lost 1 base to trimming and J lost 2 bases; unmatched junction nucleotides: 8.

This clone was seen a few times. This rearrangement joins TRBV7-8 to TRBJ2-1; weak D call: TRBD2 (6 bases). Looked up from germline, CDR1 is SGHVS and CDR2 is FQNEAQ. This CDR3 contains 16 residues. The V and J ends lost 5 bases and 0 bases respectively, with 14 bases between them. The CDR3 sequence is CASSIERVSSYNEQFF. In DNA, the CDR3 is TGTGCCAGCAGCATCGAGCGGGTTAGCTCCTACAATGAGCAGTTCTTC.

This chain links TRBV3-1 (or the pseudogene TRBV3-2) with TRBJ1-5, with TRBD1 as a possible D gene (6 bases). Germline V gene lookup returns CDR1 LGHDT and CDR2 YNNKEL (reference sequence). With 4 bases removed from V and 4 bases from J, the gap between germline ends came to 8 bases. The CDR3 is 13 residues long. CDR3 sequence reads: CASSLTGNQPQHF. The CDR3, as DNA: TGTGCCAGCAGCCTAACAGGGAATCAGCCCCAGCATTTT.

The chain employs TRBV19 and TRBJ1-1; no reliable D call. The CDR3 length is 13 residues. Germline V gene data show CDR1 as LNHDA and CDR2 as SQIVND (reference sequence). V shed 3 bases and J shed 0 bases, with 5 bases lying between them. CDR3 nucleotide sequence: TGTGCCAGTAGTATCCAGGTGAACACTGAAGCTTTCTTT. It codes for CASSIQVNTEAFF. Drawing the rest from reference TRBV19 and TRBJ1-1, the complete variable domain is DGGITQSPKYLFRKEGQNVTLSCEQNLNHDAMYWYRQDPGQGLRLIYYSQIVNDFQKGDIAEGYSVSREKKESFPLTVTSAQKNPTAFYLCASSIQVNTEAFFGQGTRLTVV.

V usage is TRBV10-3 and J usage is TRBJ1-2; 11 bases align to TRBD1. Germline V CDR1 and CDR2: ENHRY, SYGVKD. The CDR3 has 17 amino acids. Germline trimming cut 4 bases from V and 2 bases from J; bases unmatched to any gene: 9. This CDR3 reads CAISGRTGGERNYGYTF. Written as DNA, the CDR3 is TGTGCCATCAGTGGACGGACAGGGGGCGAGAGGAACTATGGCTACACCTTC.

The gene calls are TRBV19 and TRBJ2-2; D might be TRBD1 (6 bases). The CDR3 has 15 residues. Germline assignment: CDR1 LNHDA and CDR2 SQIVND (reference sequence). V lost 5 bases and J lost 3, with 13 bases in between. Written as DNA, the CDR3 is TGTGCCAGTAGTCCCCCCGACAGGTACACCGGGGAGCTGTTTTTT. This translates into CASSPPDRYTGELFF.

V gene TRBV27 combines with J gene TRBJ2-7, with 10 bases lining up with TRBD2. Trimming removed 4 bases from V and 6 bases from J; junction bases left unmatched: 9. CDR3 length: 15 amino acids. The germline gives CDR1 MNHEY, CDR2 SMNVEV (reference sequence). CDR3 in amino acids: CASSSPASSGSEQYF. The CDR3 nucleotides read TGTGCCAGCAGTTCCCCCGCGTCTAGCGGGAGCGAGCAGTACTTC.

The chain carries TRBV5-4 and TRBJ2-3; possibly TRBD1 for D (6 bases). The CDR3 consists of 17 residues. Germline V gives CDR1 SGHNT, CDR2 YYREEE (reference sequence). V was shortened by 4 bases and J by 1 base, with 19 bases between the two germline ends. The CDR3 DNA sequence: TGTGCCAGCAGCCCCCGAGGGGGAGCCCGGGGCACAGATACGCAGTATTTT. Translation gives CASSPRGGARGTDTQYF.

The chain recombines TRBV30 with TRBJ1-5; D perhaps matches TRBD1 (5 bases). Trimming removed 3 bases from V and 1 base from J, with 10 bases in between. Germline assignment: CDR1 GTSNPN and CDR2 SVGIG (reference sequence). The CDR3 length is 14 residues. CDR3 sequence reads: CAWSGRGSNQPQHF. The CDR3 coding sequence is TGTGCCTGGAGCGGGAGGGGAAGCAATCAGCCCCAGCATTTT.

The rearrangement links TRBV7-2 to TRBJ1-2; D not certain. The CDR3 runs to 14 residues. Per germline, CDR1 SGHTA and CDR2 FQGNSA. The V end was cut by 1 base, the J end by 8 bases, with 14 bases between. The CDR3 reads CASSLGIRFWGYTF. As DNA, the CDR3 is TGTGCCAGCAGCTTAGGGATCAGGTTCTGGGGCTACACCTTC.